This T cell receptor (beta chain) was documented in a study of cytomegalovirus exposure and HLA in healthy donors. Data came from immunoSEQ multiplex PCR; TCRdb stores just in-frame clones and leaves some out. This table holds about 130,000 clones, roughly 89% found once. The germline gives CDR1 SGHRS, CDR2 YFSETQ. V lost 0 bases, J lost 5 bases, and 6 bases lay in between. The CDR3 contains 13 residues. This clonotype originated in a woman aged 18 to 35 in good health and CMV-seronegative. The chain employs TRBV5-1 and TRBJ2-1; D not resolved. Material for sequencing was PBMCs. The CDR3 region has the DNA TGCGCCAGCAGCTTGGACAGAGACAATGAGCAGTTCTTC. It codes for CASSLDRDNEQFF.